The 24 T cell receptor beta chains in this list originate from one sample, sequenced in a study of blood T cell repertoires in COVID-19. Using immunoSEQ multiplex PCR, the repertoire was profiled, and TCRdb retains in-frame clones only, with some absent. The repertoire has over 150,000 clones, more than 65% of them found once; the top ten carry 13%. The source material was peripheral blood. The source is a human donor in a cohort sampled during active COVID-19.

A single count supports this clone. The CDR3 loop reads CASSQSRDLQGTKNIQYF. The CDR3 DNA reads TGCGCCAGCAGCCAGTCCCGGGACCTTCAGGGGACCAAAAACATTCAGTACTTC. The genes are TRBV4-1 and TRBJ2-4; D is possibly TRBD1 (6 bases). This CDR3 has 18 amino acids. The germline V gene encodes CDR1 MGHRA and CDR2 YSYEKL. Trimming stripped 3 bases from V and 2 bases from J, with 20 bases between.

V is TRBV4-2 and J is TRBJ2-1; D is perhaps TRBD2 (6 bases). V was shortened by 2 bases and J by 14 bases, with 13 bases between the two germline ends. The V gene's germline CDR1 is LGHNA and CDR2 YNFKEQ. The CDR3 contains 12 residues. CDR3 sequence: CASSQFGRDEFF. CDR3 DNA: TGTGCCAGCAGCCAATTTGGGCGGGACGAGTTCTTC.

This chain connects TRBV7-9 to TRBJ2-7, with TRBD2 matching over 12 bases. Per the germline V gene, CDR1 is SEHNR and CDR2 is FQNEAQ (reference sequence). CDR3 length: 16 residues. V dropped 4 bases and J dropped 6; count of bases not matched to a gene: 10. The CDR3 sequence: CASSSSETSGSAEQYF. In DNA form, the CDR3 reads TGTGCCAGCAGCTCTTCAGAGACTAGCGGGAGTGCCGAGCAGTACTTC.

V gene TRBV23-1 combines with J gene TRBJ1-2, with unresolved D. TRBV23-1 is identified as an open reading frame with a role that is uncertain. The CDR3 runs to 20 residues. Trimming cost V 4 bases and J 2 bases, with 29 bases left between them. Here the CDR3 DNA reads TGCGCCAGCAGTCCTGGACCGAAGCCGGGGAGAACTAACGGGAACTATGGCTACACCTTC. Translation gives CASSPGPKPGRTNGNYGYTF.

This clone came up many times. The rearrangement uses TRBV5-1 and TRBJ1-2; 7 bases are a match to TRBD1. The V and J ends lost 0 bases and 4 bases, in that order; junction bases with no gene match: 6. The germline V gene has CDR1 SGHRS and CDR2 YFSETQ. The CDR3 length is 15 residues. This CDR3 reads CASSLATGEAYGYTF. In DNA form, the CDR3 reads TGCGCCAGCAGCTTGGCCACAGGGGAAGCCTATGGCTACACCTTC. Filled out from reference TRBV5-1 and TRBJ1-2, the complete variable domain reads KAGVTQTPRYLIKTRGQQVTLSCSPISGHRSVSWYQQTPGQGLQFLFEYFSETQRNKGNFPGRFSGRQFSNSRSEMNVSTLELGDSALYLCASSLATGEAYGYTFGSGTRLTVV.

The chain joins TRBV27 to TRBJ2-1, with D possibly matching TRBD1 (5 bases). V was shortened by 3 bases and J by 0 bases, with 9 bases between the two germline ends. The CDR3 covers 15 residues. The germline CDR1 and CDR2 sequences are MNHEY and SMNVEV (reference sequence). The CDR3 nucleotides are TGTGCCAGCAGTTTCGGCAGGGCCTCCTACAATGAGCAGTTCTTC. Protein product: CASSFGRASYNEQFF.

The V call is TRBV28, the J call TRBJ2-3, with 14 bases aligning to TRBD2. The CDR3 length is 18 residues. Germline V gene lookup returns CDR1 MDHEN and CDR2 SYDVKM. V lost 0 bases and J lost 0; bases outside the gene matches: 2. The CDR3 DNA reads TGTGCCAGCAGTTTATGGACTAGCGGGAGGGCTAGCACAGATACGCAGTATTTT. Amino acids: CASSLWTSGRASTDTQYF.

The genes are TRBV7-2 and TRBJ2-3, with D unresolved. The germline V gene has CDR1 SGHTA and CDR2 FQGNSA. Trimming left V 2 bases short and J 0 bases short, with 12 bases between. The CDR3 totals 16 residues. CDR3 sequence (DNA): TGTGCCAGCAGCTTATCCCCTACCACTAGCACAGATACGCAGTATTTT. This sequence encodes CASSLSPTTSTDTQYF.

The V call is TRBV19, the J call TRBJ1-2; 9 nucleotides line up with TRBD1. CDR1 and CDR2 (germline): LNHDA, SQIVND (reference sequence). With 6 bases clipped from V and 6 bases from J, the junction kept 5 bases outside the gene matches. CDR3 length: 13 amino acids. In nucleotides, the CDR3 is TGTGCCAGTAGCTCGGGACAGGGCCATGGCTACACCTTC. This gives the protein CASSSGQGHGYTF. Full variable domain (remainder filled in from reference TRBV19 and TRBJ1-2): DGGITQSPKYLFRKEGQNVTLSCEQNLNHDAMYWYRQDPGQGLRLIYYSQIVNDFQKGDIAEGYSVSREKKESFPLTVTSAQKNPTAFYLCASSSGQGHGYTFGSGTRLTVV.

This chain links TRBV7-8 with TRBJ2-5, with TRBD2 identical over 8 bases. Per the germline V gene, CDR1 is SGHVS and CDR2 is FQNEAQ. The ends lost 7 bases at V and 4 bases at J; junction bases unmatched: 8. The CDR3 totals 14 residues. The CDR3 bases are TGTGCCAGCACCCCGGGACTAGGTTTAGAGACCCAGTACTTC. This sequence encodes CASTPGLGLETQYF.

The chain carries TRBV6-5 and TRBJ2-7; D perhaps matches TRBD2 (6 bases). The V end was cut by 6 bases, the J end by 11 bases, with 26 bases between. CDR3 length: 15 amino acids. The germline V gene encodes CDR1 MNHEY and CDR2 SVGAGI. In DNA form, the CDR3 reads TGTGCCAGCAGGCCTTTAGGGACTGCTAAAAGATCAGAGTACTTC. Encoded protein: CASRPLGTAKRSEYF.

The J gene is TRBJ2-4, the V gene TRBV18; 7 bases are shared with TRBD1. The CDR3 sequence is 19 residues long. V was clipped by 0 bases and J by 0 bases; unmatched bases: 11. CDR1 is KGHSH and CDR2 is LQKENI in the germline V gene. CDR3 nucleotides: TGTGCCAGCTCACCACCTATTGGGACAGAGCTGACAGCCAAAAACATTCAGTACTTC. Its protein product is CASSPPIGTELTAKNIQYF.

This chain joins TRBV18 and TRBJ2-1, with 8 bases identical to TRBD2. Germline V CDR1 and CDR2: KGHSH, LQKENI. The CDR3 extends over 15 amino acids. V trimming: 2 bases; J trimming: 5 bases; junction bases outside the gene matches: 5. CDR3 protein: CASSPTAGGNNEQFF. The CDR3 DNA is TGTGCCAGCTCACCAACGGCGGGAGGAAACAATGAGCAGTTCTTC. Variable domain in full (rest from reference TRBV18 and TRBJ2-1): NAGVMQNPRHLVRRRGQEARLRCSPMKGHSHVYWYRQLPEEGLKFMVYLQKENIIDESGMPKERFSAEFPKEGPSILRIQQVVRGDSAAYFCASSPTAGGNNEQFFGPGTRLTVL.

The J gene is TRBJ1-5, the V gene TRBV19, with TRBD1 as a possible D gene (5 bases). The CDR3 consists of 15 residues. In germline, CDR1 is LNHDA, CDR2 SQIVND (reference sequence). Trimming pared 5 bases from V and 0 bases from J, leaving 11 bases between. The CDR3 sequence is CASSVGLYSNQPQHF. The CDR3 region has the DNA TGTGCCAGTAGTGTGGGACTTTATAGCAATCAGCCCCAGCATTTT.

The chain has TRBV4-2 and TRBJ1-2; 10 nucleotides line up with TRBD1. CDR3 length: 13 amino acids. In germline, CDR1 is LGHNA, CDR2 YNFKEQ. The junction had 5 bases not matched to a gene; V was cut back by 5 bases and J by 8 bases. In DNA form, the CDR3 reads TGTGCCAGCAGCTGGACAGGGGGAAGGGGCTACACCTTC. It codes for CASSWTGGRGYTF.

This clone is a singleton in its sample. V and J are TRBV2 and TRBJ2-1, with TRBD2 matching over 7 bases. Germline V lookup: CDR1 SNHLY, CDR2 FYNNEI. The V and J ends lost 8 bases and 6 bases, in that order; junction bases with no gene match: 10. The CDR3 length is 14 residues. CDR3: CASGGTNQLNEQFF. Here the CDR3 DNA reads TGTGCCAGCGGAGGGACTAATCAGCTCAATGAGCAGTTCTTC.

The V gene is TRBV14, the J gene TRBJ2-2; 7 bases agree with TRBD2. The ends lost 4 bases at V and 3 bases at J; junction bases unmatched: 11. This CDR3 has 17 amino acids. CDR1 SGHDN and CDR2 FVKESK come from the germline V gene. CDR3 sequence (DNA): TGTGCCAGCAGCCCTTTATGGGGGAGGGCCGACACCGGGGAGCTGTTTTTT. It yields the protein CASSPLWGRADTGELFF.

The chain carries TRBV3-1 (or the pseudogene TRBV3-2) and TRBJ2-7; a weak D match, TRBD2 (6 bases). The V end was cut by 6 bases, the J end by 5 bases, with 17 bases between. The CDR3 totals 14 residues. Germline V gene lookup returns CDR1 LGHDT and CDR2 YNNKEL (reference sequence). Written as DNA, the CDR3 is TGTGCCAGCAGTCCGTTTCGGGAGTCAAACGAGCAGTACTTC. This encodes CASSPFRESNEQYF.

The chain combines TRBV5-1 with TRBJ2-3, with D possibly TRBD1 on 5 matching bases. With 0 bases removed from V and 5 bases from J, the gap between germline ends came to 13 bases. CDR1 and CDR2 (germline): SGHRS, YFSETQ. CDR3 length: 15 amino acids. The CDR3 nucleotides read TGCGCCAGCAGCTTGGGGGCAGGGTGGGGAGATACGCAGTATTTT. Its protein product is CASSLGAGWGDTQYF. The complete variable domain, with remaining parts taken from reference TRBV5-1 and TRBJ2-3, reads KAGVTQTPRYLIKTRGQQVTLSCSPISGHRSVSWYQQTPGQGLQFLFEYFSETQRNKGNFPGRFSGRQFSNSRSEMNVSTLELGDSALYLCASSLGAGWGDTQYFGPGTRLTVL.

This chain uses TRBV30 with TRBJ2-3; tentative D call: TRBD2 (5 bases). V was cut by 4 bases and J by 2 bases, with 10 bases left in between. The CDR3 spans 13 residues. The germline CDR1 and CDR2 sequences are GTSNPN and SVGIG (reference sequence). CDR3 in amino acids: CAWNTGFTDTQYF. The CDR3 nucleotides are TGTGCCTGGAATACGGGGTTCACAGATACGCAGTATTTT.

This chain links TRBV19 with TRBJ2-2; 8 bases map to TRBD1. After removal of 1 base from V and 4 bases from J, the junction contained 8 bases not matched to a gene. The CDR3 runs 17 residues. Germline V CDR1 and CDR2: LNHDA, SQIVND (reference sequence). DNA for the CDR3: TGTGCCAGTAGTATAGTTGGCAGGGGGCGCCTCACCGGGGAGCTGTTTTTT. This translates into CASSIVGRGRLTGELFF.

The chain uses TRBV5-6 and TRBJ1-1; D is perhaps TRBD1 (5 bases). The CDR3 runs 15 residues. Trimming pared 4 bases from V and 5 bases from J, leaving 18 bases between. CDR1 and CDR2 from the germline V gene are SGHDT and YYEEEE. CDR3 in amino acids: CASSREGLLRTEAFF. The CDR3 DNA follows: TGTGCCAGCAGCAGGGAGGGGCTCCTACGGACTGAAGCTTTCTTT. The full variable domain, rest sourced from reference TRBV5-6 and TRBJ1-1, is DAGVTQSPTHLIKTRGQQVTLRCSPKSGHDTVSWYQQALGQGPQFIFQYYEEEERQRGNFPDRFSGHQFPNYSSELNVNALLLGDSALYLCASSREGLLRTEAFFGQGTRLTVV.

The rearrangement joins TRBV7-9 to TRBJ2-1; 14 nucleotides match TRBD2. The CDR3 is made up of 17 amino acids. V trimming: 5 bases; J trimming: 6 bases; junction bases outside the gene matches: 9. Germline V gene data show CDR1 as SEHNR and CDR2 as FQNEAQ (reference sequence). The CDR3 bases are TGTGCCAGCAGCCCCGGGACTAGCGGGAGTCCAATCAATGAGCAGTTCTTC. The encoded protein is CASSPGTSGSPINEQFF.

A few counts support this clone. This chain uses TRBV10-2 with TRBJ2-1; the match to TRBD2 covers 10 bases. V lost 10 bases, J lost 7 bases, and 16 bases stayed unmatched. Germline values: CDR1 WSHSY, CDR2 SAAADI. This CDR3 comprises 16 residues. The CDR3 spells CATLYFGLAGVNEQFF. CDR3 coding DNA: TGCGCCACCCTTTACTTCGGGCTAGCGGGAGTAAATGAGCAGTTCTTC.